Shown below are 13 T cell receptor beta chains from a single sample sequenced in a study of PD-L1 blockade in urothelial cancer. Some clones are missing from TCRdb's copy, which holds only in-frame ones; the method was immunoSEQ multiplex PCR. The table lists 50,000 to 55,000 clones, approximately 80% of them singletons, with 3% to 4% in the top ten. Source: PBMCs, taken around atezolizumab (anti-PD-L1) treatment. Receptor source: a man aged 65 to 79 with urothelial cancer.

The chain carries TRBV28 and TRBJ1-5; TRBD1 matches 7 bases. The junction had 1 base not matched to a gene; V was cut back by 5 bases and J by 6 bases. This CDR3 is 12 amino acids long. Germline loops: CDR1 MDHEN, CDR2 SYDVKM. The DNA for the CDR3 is TGTGCCAGCAGTACAGGGGCTCAGCCCCAGCATTTT. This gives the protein CASSTGAQPQHF.

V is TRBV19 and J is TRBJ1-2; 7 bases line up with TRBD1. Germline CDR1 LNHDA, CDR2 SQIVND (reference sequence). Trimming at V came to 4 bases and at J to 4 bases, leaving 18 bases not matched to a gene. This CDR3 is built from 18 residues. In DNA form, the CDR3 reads TGTGCCAGTAGTACCACCGCCCCTAGACAGGGTATGGGCTATGGCTACACCTTC. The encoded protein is CASSTTAPRQGMGYGYTF.

The CDR3 nucleotides are TGTGCCAGCAGCTTGAGACAGAACCGGGGGACCGGGGAGCTGTTTTTT. This translates into CASSLRQNRGTGELFF. J is TRBJ2-2 and V is TRBV7-6; tentatively, D is TRBD2 (6 bases). CDR3 length equals 16 residues. V lost 3 bases and J lost 5, with 16 bases in between. Germline CDR1 and CDR2: SGHVS and FNYEAQ.

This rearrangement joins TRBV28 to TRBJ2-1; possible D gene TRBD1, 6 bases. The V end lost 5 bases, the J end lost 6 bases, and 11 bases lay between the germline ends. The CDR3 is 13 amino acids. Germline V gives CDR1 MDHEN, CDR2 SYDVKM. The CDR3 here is CASSLWTVNEQFF. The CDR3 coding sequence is TGTGCCAGCAGTCTGTGGACAGTCAATGAGCAGTTCTTC.

CDR3 nucleotides: TGTGCCAGCTCACTTACTTTAGACAGGGGGCAGTATTTT. This codes for CASSLTLDRGQYF. This chain links TRBV18 with TRBJ2-3; 8 positions match TRBD1. V shed 4 bases and J 11 bases; nucleotides not matched to a gene: 8. This CDR3 contains 13 residues. CDR1 is KGHSH, CDR2 LQKENI, per germline.

The CDR3 region is CASSLTGLWNTIYF. As DNA, the CDR3 is TGTGCCAGCAGCCTGACAGGGCTTTGGAACACCATATATTTT. V is TRBV7-9 and J is TRBJ1-3, with 7 bases matching TRBD1. Germline V gives CDR1 SEHNR, CDR2 FQNEAQ (reference sequence). The CDR3 is 14 amino acids. The junction had 8 bases not matched to a gene; V was cut back by 5 bases and J by 7 bases.

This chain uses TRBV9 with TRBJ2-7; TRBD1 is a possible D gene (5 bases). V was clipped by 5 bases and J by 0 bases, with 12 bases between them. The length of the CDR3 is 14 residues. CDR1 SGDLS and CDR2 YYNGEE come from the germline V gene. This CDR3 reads CASSPRQSSYEQYF. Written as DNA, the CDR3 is TGTGCCAGCAGTCCTAGACAGAGCTCCTACGAGCAGTACTTC.

This CDR3 is CASSFSSGRAGETQYF. The CDR3 DNA reads TGTGCCAGCAGCTTTTCTAGCGGGAGGGCCGGGGAGACCCAGTACTTC. This rearrangement joins TRBV7-2 to TRBJ2-5; TRBD2 matches 12 bases. With V trimmed by 3 bases and J by 5 bases, 7 bases remained unmatched. CDR1 is SGHTA and CDR2 is FQGNSA in the germline V gene. The CDR3 has 16 amino acids.

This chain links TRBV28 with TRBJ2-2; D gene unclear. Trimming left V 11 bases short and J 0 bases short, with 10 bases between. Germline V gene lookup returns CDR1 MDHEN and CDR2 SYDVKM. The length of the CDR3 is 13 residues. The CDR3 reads CASTSANTGELFF. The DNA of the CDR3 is TGTGCCTCCACATCCGCGAACACCGGGGAGCTGTTTTTT.

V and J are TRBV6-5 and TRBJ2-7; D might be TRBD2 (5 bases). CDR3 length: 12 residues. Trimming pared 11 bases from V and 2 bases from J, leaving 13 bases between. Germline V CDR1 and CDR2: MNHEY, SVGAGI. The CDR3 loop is CAGQDCTYEQYF. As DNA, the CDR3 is TGTGCCGGCCAGGACTGTACCTACGAGCAGTACTTC.

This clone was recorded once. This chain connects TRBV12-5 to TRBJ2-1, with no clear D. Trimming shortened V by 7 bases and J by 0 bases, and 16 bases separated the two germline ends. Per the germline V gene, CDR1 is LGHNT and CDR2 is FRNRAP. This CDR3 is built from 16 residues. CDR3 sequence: CASAISPKSSYNEQFF. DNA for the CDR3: TGTGCTAGTGCCATTAGCCCCAAGAGCTCCTACAATGAGCAGTTCTTC.

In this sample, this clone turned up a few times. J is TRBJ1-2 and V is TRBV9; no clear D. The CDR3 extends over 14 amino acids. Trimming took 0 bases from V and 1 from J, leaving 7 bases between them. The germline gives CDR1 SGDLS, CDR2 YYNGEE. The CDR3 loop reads CASSVDINNYGYTF. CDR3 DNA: TGTGCCAGCAGCGTAGACATTAATAACTATGGCTACACCTTC.

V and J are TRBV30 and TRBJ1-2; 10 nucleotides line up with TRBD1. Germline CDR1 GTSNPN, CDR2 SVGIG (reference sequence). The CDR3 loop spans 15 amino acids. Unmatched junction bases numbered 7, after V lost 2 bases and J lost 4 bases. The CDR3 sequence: CAWSRRQGAIYGYTF. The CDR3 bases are TGTGCCTGGAGTCGACGACAGGGGGCTATCTATGGCTACACCTTC.